This TCR beta chain came from a study of cytomegalovirus exposure and HLA in healthy donors. The PCR contained 60 Vbeta and 13 Jbeta primers. Profiling relied on immunoSEQ multiplex PCR, and the TCRdb table lists in-frame clones only, not all of them. This sample has roughly 90,000 clones, with 80% found just once. Germline V gene sequence: CDR1 SGHKS, CDR2 YYEKEE (reference sequence). V was pared by 1 base and J by 7 bases, with 12 bases between. This CDR3 spans 14 amino acids. This chain joins TRBV5-5 and TRBJ2-1, with a possible D match to TRBD1 (6 bases). Sequenced material: PBMCs. The TCR was taken from a man aged 18 to 29 in good health and CMV-seronegative. CDR3 amino acids: CASSLTGSWNEQFF. The CDR3 region has the DNA TGTGCCAGCAGCTTGACAGGGAGCTGGAATGAGCAGTTCTTC.